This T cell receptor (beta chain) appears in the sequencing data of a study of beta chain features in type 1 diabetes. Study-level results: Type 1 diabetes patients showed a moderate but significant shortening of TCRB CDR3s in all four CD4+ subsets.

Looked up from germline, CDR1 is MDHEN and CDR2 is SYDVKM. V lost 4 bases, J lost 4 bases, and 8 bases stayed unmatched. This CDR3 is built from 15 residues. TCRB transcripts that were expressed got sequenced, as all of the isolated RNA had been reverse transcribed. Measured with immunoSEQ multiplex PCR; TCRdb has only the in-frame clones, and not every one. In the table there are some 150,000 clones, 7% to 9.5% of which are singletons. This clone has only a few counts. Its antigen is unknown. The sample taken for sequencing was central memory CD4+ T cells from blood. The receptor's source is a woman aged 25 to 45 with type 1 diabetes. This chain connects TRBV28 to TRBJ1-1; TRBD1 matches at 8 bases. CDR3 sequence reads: CASSSTRQGTTEAFF. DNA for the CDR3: TGTGCCAGCAGTTCAACCCGACAGGGGACCACTGAAGCTTTCTTT.